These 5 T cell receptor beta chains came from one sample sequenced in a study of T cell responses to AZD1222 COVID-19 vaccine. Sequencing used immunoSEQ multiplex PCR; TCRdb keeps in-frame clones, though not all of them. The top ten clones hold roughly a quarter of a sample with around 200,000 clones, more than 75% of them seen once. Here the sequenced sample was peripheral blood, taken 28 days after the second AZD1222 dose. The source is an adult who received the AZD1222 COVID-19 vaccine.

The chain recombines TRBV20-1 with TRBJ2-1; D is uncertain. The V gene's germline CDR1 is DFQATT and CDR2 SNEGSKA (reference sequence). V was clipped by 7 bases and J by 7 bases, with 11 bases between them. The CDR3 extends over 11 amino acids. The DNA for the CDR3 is TGCAGTGGGGTAGCCGGTAATGAGCAGTTCTTC. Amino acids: CSGVAGNEQFF.

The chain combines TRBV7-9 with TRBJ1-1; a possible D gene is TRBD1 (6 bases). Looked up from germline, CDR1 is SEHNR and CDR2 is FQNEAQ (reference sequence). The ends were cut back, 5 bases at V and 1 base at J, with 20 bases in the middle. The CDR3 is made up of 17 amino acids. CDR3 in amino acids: CASSEVGLGQRNTEAFF. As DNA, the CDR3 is TGTGCCAGCAGCGAAGTGGGGTTAGGACAGAGGAACACTGAAGCTTTCTTT.

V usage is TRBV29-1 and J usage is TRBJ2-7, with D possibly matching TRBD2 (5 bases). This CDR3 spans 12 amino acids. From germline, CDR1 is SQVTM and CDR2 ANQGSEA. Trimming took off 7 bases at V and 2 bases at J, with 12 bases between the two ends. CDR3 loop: CSARAGTYEQYF. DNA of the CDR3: TGCAGCGCCCGAGCCGGGACCTACGAGCAGTACTTC.

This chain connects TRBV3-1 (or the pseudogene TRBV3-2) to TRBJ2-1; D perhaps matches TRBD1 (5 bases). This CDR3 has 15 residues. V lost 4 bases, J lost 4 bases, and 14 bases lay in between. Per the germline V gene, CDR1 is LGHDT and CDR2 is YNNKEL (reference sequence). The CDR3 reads CASSPPGLGYNEQFF. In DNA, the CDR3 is TGTGCCAGCAGCCCCCCAGGGCTCGGGTACAATGAGCAGTTCTTC.

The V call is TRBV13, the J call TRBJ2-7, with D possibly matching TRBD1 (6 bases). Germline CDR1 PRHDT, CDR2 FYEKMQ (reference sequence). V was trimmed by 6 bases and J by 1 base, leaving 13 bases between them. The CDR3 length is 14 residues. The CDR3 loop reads CASRQGRLSYEQYF. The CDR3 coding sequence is TGTGCCAGCAGACAGGGACGACTTTCCTACGAGCAGTACTTC.